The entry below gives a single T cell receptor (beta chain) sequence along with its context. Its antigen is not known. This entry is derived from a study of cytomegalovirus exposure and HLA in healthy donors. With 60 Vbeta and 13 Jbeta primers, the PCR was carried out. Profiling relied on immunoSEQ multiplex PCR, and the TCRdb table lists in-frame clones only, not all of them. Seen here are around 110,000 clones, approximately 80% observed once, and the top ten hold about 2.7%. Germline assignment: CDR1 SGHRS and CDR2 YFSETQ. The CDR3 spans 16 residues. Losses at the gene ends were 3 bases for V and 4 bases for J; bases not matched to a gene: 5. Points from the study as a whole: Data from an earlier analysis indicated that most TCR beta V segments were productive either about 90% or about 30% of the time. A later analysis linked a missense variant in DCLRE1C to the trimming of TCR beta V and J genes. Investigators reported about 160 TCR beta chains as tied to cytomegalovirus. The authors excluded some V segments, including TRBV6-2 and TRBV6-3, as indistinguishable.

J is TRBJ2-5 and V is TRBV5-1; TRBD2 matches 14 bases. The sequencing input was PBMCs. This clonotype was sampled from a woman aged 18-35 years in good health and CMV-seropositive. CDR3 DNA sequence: TGCGCCAGCAGCTCCTCGACTAGCGGGAGGGTAGAGACCCAGTACTTC. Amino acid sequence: CASSSSTSGRVETQYF.